This T cell receptor beta chain comes out of a study of blood T cell repertoires in COVID-19 (dated by TCRdb to about 2020). In terms of the full investigation: Collaborator samples came from the United States, Italy and Spain and covered acute and convalescent phases of COVID-19. Where available, HLA class I and class II types were taken from metadata supplied by the sample provider and were not determined by assay-based typing. Deeply sampled blood TCRbeta repertoires from subjects exposed to, actively infected with, or recovered from COVID-19 were included in the dataset. The sample metadata nearly always contained a de-identified subject ID, COVID-19 status, age in years and sex. Samples came from the ongoing ImmuneRACE study (first 160 participants) plus 1,254 subjects from 6 global collaborators. The prospective study material was composed of cDNA or gDNA derived from T cells, B-cell-depleted T cells, or PBMCs. The repertoires were made available in a free public database intended to serve as a resource for research on the immune response to SARS-CoV-2. Results the study describes overall, beyond this receptor: How much clinical and demographic metadata was included differed by source and by participant, and the metadata was provided uncurated.

CDR1 and CDR2, per the germline V gene, are SGHRS and YFSETQ. Unmatched junction bases come to 7, with V trimmed by 2 bases and J by 6 bases. Its CDR3 holds 14 amino acids, cysteine through phenylalanine. Only CDR3 DNA is held: 42 bases, read in frame from base 1. TCRbeta CDR3 regions were amplified from genomic DNA using the immunoSEQ Assay, a bias-controlled multiplex PCR. In the paper's pipeline: The number of nucleated cells in each sample was estimated by amplification of reference gene primers within the assay. To quantify the absolute abundance of each unique TCRbeta CDR3 rearrangement, sequence reads were collapsed and filtered. For each sample, productive Simpson clonality was calculated as the square root of Simpson's diversity index across productive rearrangements. TCRdb carries this immuneACCESS record with in-frame sequences only. Its versions omit some clonotypes, under half of them owing to an unresolved V gene in the studies checked, with the rest unexplained. The DNA gave D and trimming, while V, J and clone size come from that table. In this sample the table shows about 67,000 clones, approximately 88% of which occur a single time. The ten largest clones take up roughly 19% of the sample.

Collaborating institutions collected whole blood in K2EDTA tubes following their own protocols. For TCRbeta analysis, collaborators shipped samples in one of three forms: frozen whole blood, isolated PBMCs, or DNA extracted from either of those sample types. On this clone: It lacks a known antigen. Base qualities are not at hand, and no much larger clone is one base apart.

The sequence links TRBV5-1 to TRBJ1-2, and TRBD1 matches 7 of the central bases. Material: peripheral blood. The receptor was derived from a woman aged 80 or older with acute or convalescent COVID-19. DNA sequence: TGCGCCAGCAGCTTTAACAGGGGAAGGGATGGCTACACCTTC. This is translated as CASSFNRGRDGYTF.